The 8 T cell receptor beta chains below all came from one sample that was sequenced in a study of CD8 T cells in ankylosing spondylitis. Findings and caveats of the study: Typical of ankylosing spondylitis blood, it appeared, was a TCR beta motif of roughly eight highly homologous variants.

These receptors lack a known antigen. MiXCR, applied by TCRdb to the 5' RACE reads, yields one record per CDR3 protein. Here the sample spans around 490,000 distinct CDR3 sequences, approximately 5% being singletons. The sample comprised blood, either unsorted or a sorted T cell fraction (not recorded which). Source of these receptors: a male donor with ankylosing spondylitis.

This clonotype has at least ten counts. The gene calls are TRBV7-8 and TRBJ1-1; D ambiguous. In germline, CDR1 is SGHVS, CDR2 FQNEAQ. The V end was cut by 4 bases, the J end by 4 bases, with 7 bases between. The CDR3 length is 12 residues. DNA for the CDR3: TGTGCCAGCAGCTCCCCCACCACTGAAGCTTTCTTT. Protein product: CASSSPTTEAFF.

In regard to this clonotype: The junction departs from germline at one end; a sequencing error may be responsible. The CDR3 bases are TGCGCCAGCAGCTTCAGGGCCCCCTACGAGCAGCACTTC. Amino acids: CASSFRAPYEQHF. The rearrangement joins TRBV5-1 to TRBJ2-7; D perhaps matches TRBD1 (5 bases). The CDR3 has 13 residues. Per germline, CDR1 SGHRS and CDR2 YFSETQ.

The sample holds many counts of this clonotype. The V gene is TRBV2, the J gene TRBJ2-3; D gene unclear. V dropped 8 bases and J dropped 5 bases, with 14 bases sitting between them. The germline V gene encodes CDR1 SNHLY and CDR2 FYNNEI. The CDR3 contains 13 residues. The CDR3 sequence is CASGRAWGDTQYF. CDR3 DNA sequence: TGTGCCAGCGGAAGGGCCTGGGGAGATACGCAGTATTTT.

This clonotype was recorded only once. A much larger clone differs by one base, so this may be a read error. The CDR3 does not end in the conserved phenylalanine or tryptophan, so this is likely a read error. The CDR3 DNA sequence: TGTGCCAGCATCGGATTTGGGAACACTGAAGCTTTCATT. Its translation is CASIGFGNTEAFI. The rearrangement links TRBV12-3 or TRBV12-4 to TRBJ1-1, with unresolved D. V lost 7 bases, J lost 1 base, and 10 bases lay in between. The length of the CDR3 is 13 residues.

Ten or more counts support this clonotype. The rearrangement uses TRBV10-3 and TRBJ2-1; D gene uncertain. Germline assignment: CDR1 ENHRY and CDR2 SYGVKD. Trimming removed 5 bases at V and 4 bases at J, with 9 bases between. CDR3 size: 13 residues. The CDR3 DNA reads TGTGCCATCAGTAGAGACTTGTACAATGAGCAGTTCTTC. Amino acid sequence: CAISRDLYNEQFF.

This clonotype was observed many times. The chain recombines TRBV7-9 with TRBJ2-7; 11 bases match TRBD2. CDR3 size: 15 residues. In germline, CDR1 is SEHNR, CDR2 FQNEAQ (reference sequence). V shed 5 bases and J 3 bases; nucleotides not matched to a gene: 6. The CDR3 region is CASSLGLADIYEQYF. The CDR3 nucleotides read TGTGCCAGCAGCCTGGGACTAGCGGATATCTACGAGCAGTACTTC.

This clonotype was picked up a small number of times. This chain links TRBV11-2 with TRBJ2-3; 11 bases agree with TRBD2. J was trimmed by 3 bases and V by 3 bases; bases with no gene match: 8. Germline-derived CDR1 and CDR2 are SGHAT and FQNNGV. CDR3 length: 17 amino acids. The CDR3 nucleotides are TGTGCCAGCAGCTTCCTTAGCGGGGGGGCTGGTACAGATACGCAGTATTTT. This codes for CASSFLSGGAGTDTQYF.

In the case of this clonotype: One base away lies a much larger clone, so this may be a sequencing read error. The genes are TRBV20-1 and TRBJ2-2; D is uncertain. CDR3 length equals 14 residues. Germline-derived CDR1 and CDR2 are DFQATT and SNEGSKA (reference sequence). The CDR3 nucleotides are TGCTGTGCCCATCGCAATTTGAACACCGGGGAGCTGTTTTTT. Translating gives CCAHRNLNTGELFF.